This record looks at one T cell receptor beta chain sequence and its context. Its target is unknown. Being one base from a much bigger clone, this may be a read error. Here the CDR3 omits its conserved ending phenylalanine or tryptophan, so a read error is the likely source. The record originates from a study of breast tumors, draining lymph nodes, adjacent tissues. Study-level points and caveats: Data only fit, rather than demonstrated, lymph node origin of most tumor T cells. Compared with lymph nodes, tumors were less diverse; compared with nontumor tissue, more. Tumor and nontumor repertoires were significantly more similar in luminal-like than in basal-like breast cancer. The data were judged consistent with most tumor T cells coming from lymph node and expanding in tumor.

The V gene end was trimmed by 2 bases and the J gene end by 6 bases; junction bases not matched to a gene: 3. In germline, CDR1 is MNHEY, CDR2 SVGEGT. CDR3 length equals 13 residues. Samples came from axillary lymph nodes draining the breast cancer. MiXCR, applied by TCRdb to the multiplex PCR reads, yields one record per CDR3 protein. Of 130,000 or so distinct CDR3 sequences in the sample, 20% to 25% are singletons; the top ten hold about 2.4%. Material for sequencing was axillary lymph node tissue. V gene TRBV6-2 or TRBV6-3 combines with J gene TRBJ1-2; TRBD1 aligns across 7 bases. This clonotype originated in a female donor with breast cancer. Some clones in this sample may be carry-over from other donors' samples. The CDR3 bases are TGTGCCAGCAGTTACCACAGGGGTCATGGCTACACCTCC. Encoded protein: CASSYHRGHGYTS.